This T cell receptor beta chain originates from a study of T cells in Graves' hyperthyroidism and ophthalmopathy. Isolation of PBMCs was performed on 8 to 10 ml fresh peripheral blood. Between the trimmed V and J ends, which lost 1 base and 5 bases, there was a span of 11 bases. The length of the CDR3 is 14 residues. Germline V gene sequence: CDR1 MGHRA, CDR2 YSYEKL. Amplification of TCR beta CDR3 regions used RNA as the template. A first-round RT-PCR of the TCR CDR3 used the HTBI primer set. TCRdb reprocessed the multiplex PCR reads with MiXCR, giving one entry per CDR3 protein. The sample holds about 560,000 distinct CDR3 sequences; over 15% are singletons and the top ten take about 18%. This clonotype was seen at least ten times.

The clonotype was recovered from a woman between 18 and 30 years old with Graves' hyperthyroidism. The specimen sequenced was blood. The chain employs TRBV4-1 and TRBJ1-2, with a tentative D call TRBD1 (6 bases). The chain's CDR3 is CASSQGYRDYGYTF. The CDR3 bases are TGCGCCAGCAGCCAAGGATACAGGGATTATGGCTACACCTTC.